The 12 T cell receptor beta chains listed next were all sequenced from one sample in a study of T cells in Graves' hyperthyroidism and ophthalmopathy. RNA transcripts yielded amplified TCR beta CDR3 regions. The primer set for the first-round RT-PCR of the TCR CDR3 was HTBI. TCRdb re-called the multiplex PCR reads through MiXCR, storing one row per CDR3 protein. The sample yields 600,000 or so distinct CDR3 sequences, 12% to 15% seen once. The source material was blood. The origin of the receptors is a woman younger than 35 with Graves' ophthalmopathy.

This clonotype was seen more than once but under ten times. This chain uses TRBV5-1 with TRBJ1-4; the D gene is possibly TRBD1 (5 bases). Germline values: CDR1 SGHRS, CDR2 YFSETQ. The germline V and J ends were trimmed by 4 bases and 5 bases, with 18 bases remaining between them. The CDR3 covers 16 residues. The DNA of the CDR3 is TGCGCCAGCAGCGATGGGACCGAAATACTGAATGAAAAACTGTTTTTT. Amino acids: CASSDGTEILNEKLFF.

This clonotype was counted at least ten times. The V and J genes are TRBV5-8 and TRBJ1-5, with D unclear. The CDR3 length is 15 residues. Per the germline V gene, CDR1 is SGHTS and CDR2 is YDEGEE. V was cut by 4 bases and J by 6 bases, with 17 bases left in between. Here the CDR3 DNA reads TGTGCCAGCAGCCTTGGAAGGGATAAGGGTCAGCCCCAGCATTTT. Its protein is CASSLGRDKGQPQHF.

CDR3 residues: CASSLTSGRGTLYEQYF. DNA for the CDR3: TGTGCCAGCAGCTTAACCTCAGGTAGGGGGACCCTCTACGAGCAGTACTTC. This sequence joins TRBV7-9 and TRBJ2-7, with a possible D match to TRBD1 (6 bases). The CDR3 extends over 17 amino acids. Germline CDR1 reads SEHNR; CDR2 reads FQNEAQ (reference sequence). Trimming left V 2 bases short and J 3 bases short, with 20 bases between.

This clonotype was counted at least ten times. J is TRBJ2-2 and V is TRBV12-3 or TRBV12-4, with 7 bases lining up with TRBD1. The CDR3 runs to 15 residues. Germline trimming cut 8 bases from V and 1 base from J; bases unmatched to any gene: 7. In DNA, the CDR3 is TGTGCCAGCTCTTTGACAGGGAGGAACACCGGGGAGCTGTTTTTT. Its translation is CASSLTGRNTGELFF.

A remark on this clonotype: Being one base from a much bigger clone, this may be a read error. V and J are TRBV20-1 and TRBJ2-7; TRBD1 matches at 7 bases. This CDR3 contains 16 residues. Germline-derived CDR1 and CDR2 are DFQATT and SNEGSKA (reference sequence). V lost 4 bases, J lost 2 bases, and 14 bases stayed unmatched. The CDR3: CSAKDFRTGFAYEQYF. In DNA form, the CDR3 reads TGCAGTGCTAAGGACTTTAGGACAGGTTTCGCCTACGAGCAGTACTTC.

This chain links TRBV19 with TRBJ2-3; D unresolved. This CDR3 has 14 residues. CDR1 and CDR2 (germline): LNHDA, SQIVND (reference sequence). V gave up 5 bases and J gave up 0 bases, with 9 bases separating them. The CDR3 here is CASSSQASTDTQYF. CDR3 nucleotides: TGTGCCAGTAGTTCGCAAGCTAGCACAGATACGCAGTATTTT.

This clonotype was detected ten times or more. The V gene is TRBV2, the J gene TRBJ2-1, with D tentatively TRBD1 or TRBD2 (6 bases each). The V and J ends lost 4 bases and 8 bases respectively, with 12 bases between them. The germline V gene has CDR1 SNHLY and CDR2 FYNNEI. The CDR3 length is 13 residues. CDR3 DNA sequence: TGTGCCAGCAGTGGGTGGGGGGCCGATGAGCAGTTCTTC. Amino acid sequence: CASSGWGADEQFF. Variable domain in full (rest from reference TRBV2 and TRBJ2-1): EPEVTQTPSHQVTQMGQEVILRCVPISNHLYFYWYRQILGQKVEFLVSFYNNEISEKSEIFDDQFSVERPDGSNFTLKIRSTKLEDSAMYFCASSGWGADEQFFGPGTRLTVL.

This clonotype was seen ten or more times. This chain links TRBV29-1 with TRBJ2-7; TRBD1 matches at 10 bases. The germline V gene encodes CDR1 SQVTM and CDR2 ANQGSEA. The length of the CDR3 is 14 residues. The J segment lost 5 bases and the V segment lost 0 bases, leaving 4 bases of the junction unmatched. The CDR3 coding sequence is TGCAGCGTTGAAGAACGCGGGACAGGGGACGAGCAGTACTTC. This gives the protein CSVEERGTGDEQYF.

V and J are TRBV9 and TRBJ2-7; D perhaps matches TRBD2 (6 bases). This CDR3 region has 15 residues. From germline, CDR1 is SGDLS and CDR2 YYNGEE. The V and J ends lost 6 bases and 1 base respectively, with 17 bases between them. The CDR3 loop is CASTPGESFSYEQYF. In DNA, the CDR3 is TGTGCCAGCACGCCGGGGGAATCATTTTCCTACGAGCAGTACTTC. Combining the CDR3 with reference TRBV9 and TRBJ2-7 gives the whole variable domain DSGVTQTPKHLITATGQRVTLRCSPRSGDLSVYWYQQSLDQGLQFLIQYYNGEERAKGNILERFSAQQFPDLHSELNLSSLELGDSALYFCASTPGESFSYEQYFGPGTRLTVT.

The chain is built from TRBV5-1 and TRBJ1-4; a possible D gene is TRBD1 (5 bases). CDR3 length: 14 amino acids. In germline, CDR1 is SGHRS, CDR2 YFSETQ. Trimming removed 3 bases from V and 5 bases from J, with 11 bases in between. The CDR3 coding sequence is TGCGCCAGCAGCTCACAGGCACCAAATGAAAAACTGTTTTTT. The encoded protein is CASSSQAPNEKLFF. The variable domain in full, with the rest retrieved from reference TRBV5-1 and TRBJ1-4, is KAGVTQTPRYLIKTRGQQVTLSCSPISGHRSVSWYQQTPGQGLQFLFEYFSETQRNKGNFPGRFSGRQFSNSRSEMNVSTLELGDSALYLCASSSQAPNEKLFFGSGTQLSVL.

The chain uses TRBV9 and TRBJ2-1, with 9 nucleotides matching TRBD2. Germline CDR1 is SGDLS and CDR2 is YYNGEE. The ends lost 0 bases at V and 6 bases at J; junction bases unmatched: 4. The CDR3 sequence is 15 residues long. CDR3 nucleotides: TGTGCCAGCAGCGTAGTAGCGGGAGTCTCCAATGAGCAGTTCTTC. This gives the protein CASSVVAGVSNEQFF. Variable domain in full (rest from reference TRBV9 and TRBJ2-1): DSGVTQTPKHLITATGQRVTLRCSPRSGDLSVYWYQQSLDQGLQFLIQYYNGEERAKGNILERFSAQQFPDLHSELNLSSLELGDSALYFCASSVVAGVSNEQFFGPGTRLTVL.

Ten or more counts support this clonotype. The V call is TRBV13, the J call TRBJ2-3, with 12 bases aligning to TRBD2. The germline gives CDR1 PRHDT, CDR2 FYEKMQ (reference sequence). The V gene end was trimmed by 4 bases and the J gene end by 4 bases; junction bases not matched to a gene: 6. This CDR3 is 16 amino acids long. CDR3 amino acids: CASSSTSGGPSDTQYF. The CDR3 bases are TGTGCCAGCAGCTCGACTAGCGGGGGACCGTCAGATACGCAGTATTTT.